This is a list of T cell receptor beta chains from one sample in a study of PD-1 blockade in classical Hodgkin lymphoma. Data came from immunoSEQ multiplex PCR; TCRdb stores just in-frame clones and leaves some out. The sample contains about 28,000 clones, around 78% of which appear only once. The sequencing here drew on peripheral blood mononuclear cells (PBMCs), taken before the second cycle of nivolumab. The receptors stem from a human donor with classical Hodgkin lymphoma. Both conserved end residues are part of each CDR3. Fields, in order: J gene, D gene, clone size, CDR3 length, V gene, CDR3 protein, CDR3 DNA. The D gene is left open where the match is weak. The size of a clone is reported for some rows only, either as once, few or many, or as a class for expanded clones.

>TRBJ2-1|TRBD2|-|15|TRBV9
CASSPKRGGNNEQFF
TGTGCCAGCAGCCCAAAGCGGGGGGGCAACAATGAGCAGTTCTTC
>TRBJ2-1|-|-|17|TRBV25-1
CASSESGDPGGTNEQFF
TGTGCCAGCAGTGAATCGGGGGACCCAGGCGGAACCAATGAGCAGTTCTTC
>TRBJ1-1|TRBD1|once|16|TRBV5-4
CASSLPGGSMNTEAFF
TGTGCCAGCAGCCTCCCAGGGGGATCCATGAACACTGAAGCTTTCTTT
>TRBJ1-2|TRBD1|-|13|TRBV5-1
CASSSGTGGGYTF
TGCGCCAGCAGCTCGGGGACAGGGGGTGGCTACACCTTC
>TRBJ2-7|-|-|16|TRBV28
CASSLSWQAGLYEQYF
TGTGCCAGCAGTTTGAGTTGGCAGGCAGGGCTCTACGAGCAGTACTTC
>TRBJ2-1|-|-|13|TRBV5-6
CASSFGSNNEQFF
TGTGCCAGCAGCTTTGGGAGCAACAATGAGCAGTTCTTC
>TRBJ1-1|TRBD1|-|14|TRBV19
CASSPGTAGTEAFF
TGTGCCAGTAGTCCTGGGACAGCAGGAACTGAAGCTTTCTTT
>TRBJ1-6|-|-|13|TRBV6-5
CASSRVENSPLHF
TGTGCCAGCAGCAGGGTGGAAAATTCACCCCTCCACTTT
>TRBJ1-3|-|-|15|TRBV9
CASSPVGTSGNTIYF
TGTGCCAGCAGCCCCGTTGGGACCTCTGGAAACACCATATATTTT
>TRBJ1-5|TRBD1|-|15|TRBV6-6
CASSYWAGGGQPQHF
TGTGCCAGCAGTTACTGGGCAGGGGGCGGTCAGCCCCAGCATTTT
>TRBJ1-1|-|-|14|TRBV10-3
CAISEGATNTEAFF
TGTGCCATCAGTGAGGGTGCGACGAACACTGAAGCTTTCTTT
>TRBJ2-1|-|-|13|TRBV7-2
CASSFQGGDEQFF
TGTGCCAGCAGCTTCCAGGGGGGGGATGAGCAGTTCTTC
>TRBJ1-4|-|once|15|TRBV7-9
CASSFGGASSEKLFF
TGTGCCAGCAGCTTCGGGGGGGCAAGTTCAGAAAAACTGTTTTTT
>TRBJ1-1|-|-|14|TRBV11-3
CASSLMTGKTEAFF
TGTGCCAGCAGCTTAATGACGGGGAAGACTGAAGCTTTCTTT
>TRBJ1-2|-|-|15|TRBV7-2
CASSLDGFEGYGYTF
TGTGCCAGCAGCTTAGACGGGTTTGAGGGGTATGGCTACACCTTC
>TRBJ1-1|-|-|12|TRBV29-1
CSVDWGNTEAFF
TGCAGCGTTGATTGGGGGAACACTGAAGCTTTCTTT
>TRBJ1-5|-|-|15|TRBV19
CASSIAGVYYQPQHF
TGTGCCAGTAGTATCGCAGGGGTGTATTATCAGCCCCAGCATTTT
>TRBJ2-7|-|-|17|TRBV18
CASSPPGWGPSSYEQYF
TGTGCCAGCTCACCACCGGGATGGGGGCCAAGCTCCTACGAGCAGTACTTC
>TRBJ2-7|TRBD2|medium-sized|12|TRBV14
CASGRGWYEQYF
TGTGCCAGCGGGAGGGGATGGTACGAGCAGTACTTC
>TRBJ2-3|-|-|14|TRBV5-5
CASSLAGFGDTQYF
TGTGCCAGCAGCTTGGCGGGGTTCGGGGATACGCAGTATTTT
>TRBJ1-1|TRBD1|-|15|TRBV19
CASTRRDRANTEAFF
TGTGCCAGTACCCGGAGAGACAGGGCGAACACTGAAGCTTTCTTT
>TRBJ1-1|-|few|10|TRBV30
CALGRTEAFF
TGTGCCCTAGGTAGGACTGAAGCTTTCTTT
>TRBJ1-2|-|-|15|TRBV5-1
CASSLVGDGNYGYTF
TGCGCCAGCAGCTTGGTTGGGGACGGAAACTATGGCTACACCTTC
>TRBJ1-2|-|-|15|TRBV5-4
CASSLSRTANYGYTF
TGTGCCAGCAGCTTGTCGCGGACTGCTAACTATGGCTACACCTTC
>TRBJ1-1|-|-|11|TRBV28
CASSLGTEAFF
TGTGCCAGCAGCCTTGGCACTGAAGCTTTCTTT
>TRBJ1-1|TRBD1|-|15|TRBV29-1
CSARASGQGTTEAFF
TGCAGCGCCAGAGCCAGCGGACAGGGGACCACTGAAGCTTTCTTT
>TRBJ2-1|-|once|15|TRBV2
CASSREGAGVAKQFF
TGTGCCAGCAGCAGGGAGGGGGCGGGGGTTGCAAAGCAGTTCTTC
>TRBJ2-1|TRBD2|-|15|TRBV6-1
CASSEASGSYNEQFF
TGTGCCAGCAGTGAAGCTAGCGGGAGCTACAATGAGCAGTTCTTC
>TRBJ2-7|TRBD1|-|15|TRBV2
CASRDRGLLRYEQYF
TGTGCCAGCAGGGACAGGGGGCTCCTAAGGTACGAGCAGTACTTC
>TRBJ2-7|-|-|14|TRBV29-1
CSVLGLASSYEQYF
TGCAGCGTCCTCGGGCTAGCGAGCTCCTACGAGCAGTACTTC
>TRBJ1-1|TRBD1|-|14|TRBV7-9
CASSSRDRGAEAFF
TGTGCCAGCAGCTCCCGGGACAGGGGGGCTGAAGCTTTCTTT
>TRBJ1-5|-|-|13|TRBV6-5
CASRTAGNQPQHF
TGTGCCAGCCGTACTGCAGGGAATCAGCCCCAGCATTTT
>TRBJ2-1|TRBD2|once|15|TRBV7-2
CASSARLAGFNEQFF
TGTGCCAGCAGCGCAAGACTAGCGGGCTTCAATGAGCAGTTCTTC
>TRBJ2-1|TRBD2|-|14|TRBV7-3
CASSSGTSGGEQFF
TGTGCCAGCAGCTCCGGGACTAGCGGTGGGGAGCAGTTCTTC
>TRBJ1-3|-|-|14|TRBV7-9
CASSLRNSGNTIYF
TGTGCCAGCAGCTTACGGAACTCTGGAAACACCATATATTTT
>TRBJ1-2|-|-|16|TRBV2
CASTQLRGAFDYGYTF
TGTGCCAGCACCCAGCTAAGAGGGGCGTTTGACTATGGCTACACCTTC
>TRBJ2-4|-|-|14|TRBV6-6
CASSPLSGTNIQYF
TGTGCCAGCAGTCCTCTGTCCGGGACAAACATTCAGTACTTC
>TRBJ2-3|TRBD2|once|16|TRBV15
CATSTGGLAGADTQYF
TGTGCCACCAGCACAGGCGGCCTAGCGGGTGCGGATACGCAGTATTTT
>TRBJ2-1|TRBD1|-|21|TRBV19
CASSIGVSGTGYLQAYNEQFF
TGTGCCAGTAGTATAGGGGTTTCCGGGACAGGGTACCTACAGGCCTACAATGAGCAGTTCTTC
>TRBJ2-2|-|-|13|TRBV6-5
CASSRSEAGELFF
TGTGCCAGCAGCCGTAGCGAGGCCGGGGAGCTGTTTTTT
>TRBJ1-2|-|-|14|TRBV29-1
CSVETGTFPYGYTF
TGCAGCGTTGAAACCGGTACCTTCCCCTATGGCTACACCTTC
>TRBJ2-1|TRBD2|-|16|TRBV4-1
CASSQPTSGSYNEQFF
TGCGCCAGCAGCCAACCTACTAGCGGGAGTTACAATGAGCAGTTCTTC
>TRBJ2-5|TRBD2|-|17|TRBV11-1
CASSLGVVGLVGETQYF
TGTGCCAGCAGCTTGGGGGTTGTGGGACTAGTAGGAGAGACCCAGTACTTC
>TRBJ1-5|-|-|15|TRBV7-9
CASSPSGRFNQPQHF
TGTGCCAGCAGCCCCAGTGGGCGGTTCAATCAGCCCCAGCATTTT
>TRBJ1-2|-|-|13|TRBV5-4
CASSSRVLRGYTF
TGTGCCAGCAGCAGCCGGGTCTTGAGAGGCTACACCTTC
>TRBJ1-3|-|-|17|TRBV4-2
CASSPDHTGGSGNTIYF
TGTGCCAGCAGCCCAGATCACACCGGGGGTAGTGGGAACACCATATATTTT
>TRBJ2-5|-|once|14|TRBV11-2
CASSFFLDQETQYF
TGTGCCAGCAGCTTTTTCCTGGATCAAGAGACCCAGTACTTC
>TRBJ2-5|-|-|14|TRBV28
CASSQRWSTETQYF
TGTGCCAGCAGCCAGCGGTGGAGCACTGAGACCCAGTACTTC
>TRBJ2-3|TRBD1|-|15|TRBV7-8
CASRTRQGRTDTQYF
TGTGCCAGCCGCACTCGACAGGGCCGCACAGATACGCAGTATTTT
>TRBJ1-2|-|-|13|TRBV7-9
CASSLPGNYGYTF
TGTGCCAGCAGCTTACCAGGCAACTATGGCTACACCTTC
>TRBJ2-1|-|-|12|TRBV19
CASSRMYNEQFF
TGTGCCAGTAGTAGGATGTACAATGAGCAGTTCTTC
>TRBJ2-1|TRBD2|-|17|TRBV7-9
CASSLGLAGGSHNEQFF
TGTGCCAGCAGCTTAGGACTAGCGGGGGGGTCCCACAATGAGCAGTTCTTC
>TRBJ2-1|-|-|17|TRBV4-1
CASSQSLAERSYNEQFF
TGCGCCAGCAGCCAGAGCTTAGCGGAGCGCTCCTACAATGAGCAGTTCTTC